The rows below give T cell receptor beta chains drawn from one sample of a study of cytomegalovirus exposure and HLA in healthy donors. Sequenced by immunoSEQ multiplex PCR; TCRdb stores in-frame clones only, minus some. Here the sample spans hundreds of thousands of clones, roughly 87% being singletons. Sequencing used PBMCs. Every receptor here comes from a man aged 18-30 years in good health and CMV-seropositive. Each CDR3 is given with its conserved first and last residue. A D gene is named only where the DNA matches it firmly. Some rows mark clone size as missing; the rest say once, few, many or name a class of expanded clone.

CDR3 protein: CASSLWRQGEGEKLFF
CDR3 DNA: TGTGCCAGCAGTTTATGGCGGCAGGGGGAGGGTGAAAAACTGTTTTTT
V gene: TRBV28
clone size: .
J gene: TRBJ1-4
D gene: TRBD1

CDR3 protein: CASSLWSGDEQYF
CDR3 DNA: TGTGCCAGCAGCTTGTGGTCAGGGGACGAGCAGTACTTC
V gene: TRBV7-7
clone size: once
J gene: TRBJ2-7
D gene: .

CDR3 protein: CSARVGYGYTF
CDR3 DNA: TGCAGTGCTAGAGTAGGATATGGCTACACCTTC
V gene: TRBV20-1
clone size: few
J gene: TRBJ1-2
D gene: .

CDR3 protein: CASSPGRQSSYEQYF
CDR3 DNA: TGTGCCAGCTCACCGGGGCGTCAGAGCTCCTACGAGCAGTACTTC
V gene: TRBV18
clone size: .
J gene: TRBJ2-7
D gene: .

CDR3 protein: CASSPSAGSTDTQYF
CDR3 DNA: TGTGCCAGCTCACCATCAGCGGGAAGCACAGATACGCAGTATTTT
V gene: TRBV18
clone size: .
J gene: TRBJ2-3
D gene: TRBD2

CDR3 protein: CASSVDRYNEKLFF
CDR3 DNA: TGTGCCAGCAGCGTCGACAGGTATAATGAAAAACTGTTTTTT
V gene: TRBV9
clone size: .
J gene: TRBJ1-4
D gene: .

CDR3 protein: CASSYVQRHQPQHF
CDR3 DNA: TGTGCCAGCAGTTACGTCCAGAGACATCAGCCCCAGCATTTT
V gene: TRBV6-6
clone size: .
J gene: TRBJ1-5
D gene: .

CDR3 protein: CASSATGRSYNEQFF
CDR3 DNA: TGTGCCAGCAGCGCCACCGGGAGATCCTACAATGAGCAGTTCTTC
V gene: TRBV7-8
clone size: once
J gene: TRBJ2-1
D gene: .

CDR3 protein: CASSPQQGQNQPQHF
CDR3 DNA: TGTGCCAGCTCACCACAACAGGGACAAAATCAGCCCCAGCATTTT
V gene: TRBV18
clone size: .
J gene: TRBJ1-5
D gene: .

CDR3 protein: CASSLVSPNTEAFF
CDR3 DNA: TGTGCCAGCAGCTTGGTAAGCCCAAACACTGAAGCTTTCTTT
V gene: TRBV5-6
clone size: .
J gene: TRBJ1-1
D gene: .

CDR3 protein: CASTGQGEETQYF
CDR3 DNA: TGTGCCAGCACTGGACAGGGAGAGGAGACCCAGTACTTC
V gene: TRBV2
clone size: .
J gene: TRBJ2-5
D gene: TRBD1

CDR3 protein: CASSFSTSGSKNEQFF
CDR3 DNA: TGTGCCAGCAGTTTCTCCACTAGCGGGAGCAAGAATGAGCAGTTCTTC
V gene: TRBV27
clone size: .
J gene: TRBJ2-1
D gene: TRBD2

CDR3 protein: CATGGRTSYNEQFF
CDR3 DNA: TGTGCCACTGGCGGGAGAACATCCTACAATGAGCAGTTCTTC
V gene: TRBV6-1
clone size: .
J gene: TRBJ2-1
D gene: TRBD2

CDR3 protein: CASSFITSGLNNEQFF
CDR3 DNA: TGTGCCAGCAGCTTCATCACTAGCGGACTAAACAATGAGCAGTTCTTC
V gene: TRBV7-8
clone size: .
J gene: TRBJ2-1
D gene: TRBD2

CDR3 protein: CASSSRQGHEQFF
CDR3 DNA: TGTGCCAGCAGCTCTCGACAGGGTCATGAGCAGTTCTTC
V gene: TRBV27
clone size: .
J gene: TRBJ2-1
D gene: TRBD1

CDR3 protein: CARLRTSGRFYNEQFF
CDR3 DNA: TGTGCCAGACTTCGGACTAGCGGACGCTTTTACAATGAGCAGTTCTTC
V gene: TRBV19
clone size: once
J gene: TRBJ2-1
D gene: TRBD2

CDR3 protein: CASSLGENDRSSYEQYF
CDR3 DNA: TGTGCCAGCAGCTTAGGGGAAAACGACAGGAGCTCCTACGAGCAGTACTTC
V gene: TRBV7-9
clone size: .
J gene: TRBJ2-7
D gene: .

CDR3 protein: CASSRRVRGRLAGGHEQYF
CDR3 DNA: TGTGCCAGCAGCCGCCGCGTACGGGGTCGACTAGCGGGAGGCCACGAGCAGTACTTC
V gene: TRBV7-3
clone size: once
J gene: TRBJ2-7
D gene: TRBD2

CDR3 protein: CASSERPGWQPQHF
CDR3 DNA: TGTGCCAGCAGTGAAAGACCCGGGTGGCAGCCCCAGCATTTT
V gene: TRBV6-1
clone size: once
J gene: TRBJ1-5
D gene: .

CDR3 protein: CASSWGRQLQETQYF
CDR3 DNA: TGTGCCAGCAGTTGGGGGCGGCAGCTTCAAGAGACCCAGTACTTC
V gene: TRBV5-4
clone size: .
J gene: TRBJ2-5
D gene: .

CDR3 protein: CASSVAIAGGGTDTQYF
CDR3 DNA: TGTGCCAGCAGCGTAGCGATAGCGGGAGGGGGCACAGATACGCAGTATTTT
V gene: TRBV9
clone size: .
J gene: TRBJ2-3
D gene: TRBD2

CDR3 protein: CASSSGLYNEQFF
CDR3 DNA: TGTGCCAGCAGCTCCGGACTCTACAATGAGCAGTTCTTC
V gene: TRBV7-9
clone size: .
J gene: TRBJ2-1
D gene: .

CDR3 protein: CASSPRVGGRKAEAFF
CDR3 DNA: TGTGCCAGCAGCCCTCGTGTGGGGGGAAGGAAGGCTGAAGCTTTCTTT
V gene: TRBV28
clone size: once
J gene: TRBJ1-1
D gene: .

CDR3 protein: CASSFSAGNTEAFF
CDR3 DNA: TGTGCCAGCAGCTTTTCAGCAGGGAACACTGAAGCTTTCTTT
V gene: TRBV7-2
clone size: .
J gene: TRBJ1-1
D gene: .

CDR3 protein: CASSYSSGVGEKLFF
CDR3 DNA: TGTGCCAGCAGTTACTCGAGCGGGGTTGGGGAAAAACTGTTTTTT
V gene: TRBV6-5
clone size: .
J gene: TRBJ1-4
D gene: .

CDR3 protein: CASSESPQPTSSYEQYF
CDR3 DNA: TGCGCCAGCAGTGAGTCGCCCCAACCGACTAGCTCCTACGAGCAGTACTTC
V gene: TRBV10-2
clone size: .
J gene: TRBJ2-7
D gene: .

CDR3 protein: CASRDRPNYGYTF
CDR3 DNA: TGTGCCAGCAGGGACAGACCTAACTATGGCTACACCTTC
V gene: TRBV6-5
clone size: .
J gene: TRBJ1-2
D gene: .

CDR3 protein: CASSLYADTQYF
CDR3 DNA: TGTGCCAGCAGCTTATATGCAGATACGCAGTATTTT
V gene: TRBV7-9
clone size: .
J gene: TRBJ2-3
D gene: .

CDR3 protein: CASSLGRLAGGHEQYF
CDR3 DNA: TGCGCCAGCAGCTTGGGGCGACTAGCGGGAGGACACGAGCAGTACTTC
V gene: TRBV5-1
clone size: .
J gene: TRBJ2-7
D gene: TRBD2

CDR3 protein: CASSLAGVYEQYF
CDR3 DNA: TGTGCCAGCAGCTTAGCGGGAGTGTACGAGCAGTACTTC
V gene: TRBV7-6
clone size: .
J gene: TRBJ2-7
D gene: .

CDR3 protein: CASSLDGFHNEQFF
CDR3 DNA: TGTGCCAGCAGTTTGGATGGGTTCCACAATGAGCAGTTCTTC
V gene: TRBV27
clone size: .
J gene: TRBJ2-1
D gene: .

CDR3 protein: CASSMGQSPYEQYF
CDR3 DNA: TGTGCCAGCAGTATGGGACAGAGTCCCTACGAGCAGTACTTC
V gene: TRBV28
clone size: .
J gene: TRBJ2-7
D gene: TRBD1

CDR3 protein: CASSYGIWNTEAFF
CDR3 DNA: TGTGCCAGCAGTTATGGTATCTGGAACACTGAAGCTTTCTTT
V gene: TRBV6-5
clone size: .
J gene: TRBJ1-1
D gene: .

CDR3 protein: CASSIDSAETGPQHF
CDR3 DNA: TGTGCCAGTAGTATAGACTCGGCCGAAACGGGGCCCCAGCATTTT
V gene: TRBV19
clone size: .
J gene: TRBJ1-5
D gene: .

CDR3 protein: CASSSLTRGANVLTF
CDR3 DNA: TGTGCCAGCAGCTCCCTCACAAGAGGGGCCAACGTCCTGACTTTC
V gene: TRBV9
clone size: .
J gene: TRBJ2-6
D gene: .

CDR3 protein: CASKPTGVTSGRAGGELFF
CDR3 DNA: TGTGCCAGCAAGCCCACAGGGGTGACTAGCGGGAGGGCCGGCGGGGAGCTGTTTTTT
V gene: TRBV27
clone size: .
J gene: TRBJ2-2
D gene: TRBD2

CDR3 protein: CASSGTSGGYEQYF
CDR3 DNA: TGTGCCAGCAGTGGGACTAGCGGAGGGTACGAGCAGTACTTC
V gene: TRBV2
clone size: .
J gene: TRBJ2-7
D gene: TRBD2

CDR3 protein: CASDPGKRGYTF
CDR3 DNA: TGTGCCAGCGATCCGGGTAAACGAGGCTACACCTTC
V gene: TRBV28
clone size: .
J gene: TRBJ1-2
D gene: .

CDR3 protein: CASSLWPLAGATYEQYF
CDR3 DNA: TGTGCCAGCAGTTTATGGCCCCTAGCGGGGGCGACCTACGAGCAGTACTTC
V gene: TRBV28
clone size: once
J gene: TRBJ2-7
D gene: TRBD2

CDR3 protein: CASSLRTVNTEAFF
CDR3 DNA: TGTGCCAGCAGCTTAAGGACAGTGAACACTGAAGCTTTCTTT
V gene: TRBV7-9
clone size: .
J gene: TRBJ1-1
D gene: .

CDR3 protein: CASSPRLAGDLYNEQFF
CDR3 DNA: TGTGCCAGCAGTCCTAGACTAGCGGGAGACCTCTACAATGAGCAGTTCTTC
V gene: TRBV27
clone size: .
J gene: TRBJ2-1
D gene: TRBD2

CDR3 protein: CASSPWGTGQETQYF
CDR3 DNA: TGTGCCAGCAGCCCTTGGGGGACGGGGCAAGAGACCCAGTACTTC
V gene: TRBV7-9
clone size: .
J gene: TRBJ2-5
D gene: .

CDR3 protein: CAWSVTGEPQHF
CDR3 DNA: TGTGCCTGGAGTGTAACGGGTGAGCCCCAGCATTTT
V gene: TRBV30
clone size: .
J gene: TRBJ1-5
D gene: .

CDR3 protein: CASSQNVDTEAFF
CDR3 DNA: TGTGCCAGCAGTCAAAATGTGGACACTGAAGCTTTCTTT
V gene: TRBV7-9
clone size: .
J gene: TRBJ1-1
D gene: .

CDR3 protein: CASADRGWTEAFF
CDR3 DNA: TGTGCCTCGGCGGACAGGGGGTGGACTGAAGCTTTCTTT
V gene: TRBV30
clone size: .
J gene: TRBJ1-1
D gene: TRBD1

CDR3 protein: CASSSIGTAGTNEQFF
CDR3 DNA: TGTGCCAGCAGTTCCATTGGGACGGCCGGGACAAATGAGCAGTTCTTC
V gene: TRBV28
clone size: .
J gene: TRBJ2-1
D gene: .

CDR3 protein: CASSPRTSGPYEQYF
CDR3 DNA: TGCGCCAGCAGCCCCCGGACTAGCGGCCCCTACGAGCAGTACTTC
V gene: TRBV4-3
clone size: .
J gene: TRBJ2-7
D gene: TRBD2

CDR3 protein: CSAGGQGMSAFF
CDR3 DNA: TGCAGCGCCGGAGGACAGGGGATGTCAGCTTTCTTT
V gene: TRBV29-1
clone size: .
J gene: TRBJ1-1
D gene: TRBD1

CDR3 protein: CASSLTATGELFF
CDR3 DNA: TGCGCCAGCAGCTTGACAGCAACCGGGGAGCTGTTTTTT
V gene: TRBV5-1
clone size: .
J gene: TRBJ2-2
D gene: .

CDR3 protein: CASSLGLGNTEAFF
CDR3 DNA: TGTGCCAGCAGCCTGGGGCTGGGCAACACTGAAGCTTTCTTT
V gene: TRBV5-4
clone size: .
J gene: TRBJ1-1
D gene: .

CDR3 protein: CASRVGQNNEQFF
CDR3 DNA: TGTGCCAGCAGGGTTGGGCAAAACAATGAGCAGTTCTTC
V gene: TRBV2
clone size: .
J gene: TRBJ2-1
D gene: .

CDR3 protein: CAIYLTRGFYEQYF
CDR3 DNA: TGTGCCATCTACCTAACGAGGGGGTTCTACGAGCAGTACTTC
V gene: TRBV27
clone size: .
J gene: TRBJ2-7
D gene: .